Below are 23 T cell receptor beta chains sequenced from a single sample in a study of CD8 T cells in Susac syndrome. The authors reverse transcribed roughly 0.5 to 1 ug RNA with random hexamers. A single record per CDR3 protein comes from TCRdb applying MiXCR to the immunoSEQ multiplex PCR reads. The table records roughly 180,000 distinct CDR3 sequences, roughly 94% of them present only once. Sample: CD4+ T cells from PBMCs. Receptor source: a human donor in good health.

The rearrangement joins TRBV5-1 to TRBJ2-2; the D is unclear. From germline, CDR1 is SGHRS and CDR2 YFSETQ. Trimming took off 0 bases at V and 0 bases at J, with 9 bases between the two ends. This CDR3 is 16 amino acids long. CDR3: CASSLVGMANTGELFF. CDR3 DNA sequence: TGCGCCAGCAGCTTGGTGGGGATGGCGAACACCGGGGAGCTGTTTTTT.

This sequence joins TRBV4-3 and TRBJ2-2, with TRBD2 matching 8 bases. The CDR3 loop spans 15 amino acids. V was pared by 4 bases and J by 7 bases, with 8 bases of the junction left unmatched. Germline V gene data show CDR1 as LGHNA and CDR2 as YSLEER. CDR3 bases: TGCGCCAGCAGCCCACGGGAGGGCCATGGCGGGGAGCTGTTTTTT. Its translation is CASSPREGHGGELFF.

The CDR3 DNA sequence: TGTGCCAGCAGCCAAGCGACTAGTCTGGTTAAGCAGTTCTTC. It specifies CASSQATSLVKQFF. V gene TRBV14 combines with J gene TRBJ2-1, with a weak D call TRBD2 (6 bases). The CDR3 contains 14 residues. Trimming removed 1 base from V and 11 bases from J, with 15 bases in between. Germline assignment: CDR1 SGHDN and CDR2 FVKESK.

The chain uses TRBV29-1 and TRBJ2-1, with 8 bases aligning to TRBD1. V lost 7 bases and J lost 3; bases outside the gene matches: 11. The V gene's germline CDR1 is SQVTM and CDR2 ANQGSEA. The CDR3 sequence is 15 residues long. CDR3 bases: TGCAGCGCTACTCCCCGACAGGGGATCTACAATGAGCAGTTCTTC. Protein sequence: CSATPRQGIYNEQFF.

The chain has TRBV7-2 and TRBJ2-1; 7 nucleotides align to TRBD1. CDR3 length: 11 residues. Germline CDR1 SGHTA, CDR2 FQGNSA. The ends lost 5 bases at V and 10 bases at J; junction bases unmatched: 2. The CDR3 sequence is CASSPDREQFF. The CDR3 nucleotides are TGTGCCAGCAGCCCGGACAGGGAGCAGTTCTTC. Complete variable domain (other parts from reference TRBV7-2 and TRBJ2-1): GAGVSQSPSNKVTEKGKDVELRCDPISGHTALYWYRQSLGQGLEFLIYFQGNSAPDKSGLPSDRFSAERTGGSVSTLTIQRTQQEDSAVYLCASSPDREQFFGPGTRLTVL.

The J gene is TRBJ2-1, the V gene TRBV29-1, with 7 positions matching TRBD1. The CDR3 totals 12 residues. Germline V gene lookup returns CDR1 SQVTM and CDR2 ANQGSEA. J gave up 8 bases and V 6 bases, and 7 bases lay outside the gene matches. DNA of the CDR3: TGCAGCGTGTTGACAGGGATGGATGAGCAGTTCTTC. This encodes CSVLTGMDEQFF.

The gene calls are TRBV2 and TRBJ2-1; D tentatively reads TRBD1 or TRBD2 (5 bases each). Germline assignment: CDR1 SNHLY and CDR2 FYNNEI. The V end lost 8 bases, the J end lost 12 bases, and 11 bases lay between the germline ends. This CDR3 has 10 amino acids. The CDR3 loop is CASGTFRQFF. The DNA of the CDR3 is TGTGCCAGCGGGACGTTCAGGCAGTTCTTC.

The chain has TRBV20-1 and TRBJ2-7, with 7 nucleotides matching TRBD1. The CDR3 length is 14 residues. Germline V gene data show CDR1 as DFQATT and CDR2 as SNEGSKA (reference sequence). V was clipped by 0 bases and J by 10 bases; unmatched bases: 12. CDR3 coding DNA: TGCAGTGCTAGAGAGAAGGGGGCCGCGAAGGAACAGTACTTC. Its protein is CSAREKGAAKEQYF.

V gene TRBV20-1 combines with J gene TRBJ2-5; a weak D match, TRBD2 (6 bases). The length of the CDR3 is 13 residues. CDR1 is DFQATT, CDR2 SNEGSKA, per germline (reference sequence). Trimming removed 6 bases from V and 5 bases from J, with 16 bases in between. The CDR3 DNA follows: TGCAGTGCCACCGGAGGGGCGCGTGAGACCCAGTACTTC. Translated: CSATGGARETQYF.

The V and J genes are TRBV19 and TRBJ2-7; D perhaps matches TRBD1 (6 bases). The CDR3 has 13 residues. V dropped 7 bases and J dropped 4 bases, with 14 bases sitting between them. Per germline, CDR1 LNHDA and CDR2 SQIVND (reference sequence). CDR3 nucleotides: TGTGCCAGTAACCCAGGGACACCATACGAGCAGTACTTC. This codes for CASNPGTPYEQYF.

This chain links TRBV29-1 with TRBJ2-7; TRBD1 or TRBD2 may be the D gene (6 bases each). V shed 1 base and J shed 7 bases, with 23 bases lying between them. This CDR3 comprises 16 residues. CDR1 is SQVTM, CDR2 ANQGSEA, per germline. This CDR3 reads CSVEGRTPQGGGEQYF. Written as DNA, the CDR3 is TGCAGCGTTGAAGGACGAACCCCACAGGGAGGAGGAGAGCAGTACTTC.

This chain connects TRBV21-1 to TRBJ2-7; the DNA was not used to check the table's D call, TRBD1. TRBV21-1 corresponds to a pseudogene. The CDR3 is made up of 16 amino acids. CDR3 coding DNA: TGTGCCAGCCCAAGATATGAGGGGTTAAGCTCCTACGAGCAGTACTTC. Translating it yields CASPRYEGLSSYEQYF.

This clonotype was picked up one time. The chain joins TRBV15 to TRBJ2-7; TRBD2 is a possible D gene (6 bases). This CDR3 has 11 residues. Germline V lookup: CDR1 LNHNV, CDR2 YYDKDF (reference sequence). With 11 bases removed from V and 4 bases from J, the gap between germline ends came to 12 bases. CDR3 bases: TGTGCCGTCGGAGGGTCGTACGAGCAGTACTTC. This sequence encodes CAVGGSYEQYF. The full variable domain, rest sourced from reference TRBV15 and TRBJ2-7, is DAMVIQNPRYQVTQFGKPVTLSCSQTLNHNVMYWYQQKSSQAPKLLFHYYDKDFNNEADTPDNFQSRRPNTSFCFLDIRSPGLGDTAMYLCAVGGSYEQYFGPGTRLTVT.

CDR3 loop: CAWSRRGDNQPQHF. The DNA of the CDR3 is TGTGCCTGGAGTCGTAGGGGGGATAATCAGCCCCAGCATTTT. V gene TRBV30 combines with J gene TRBJ1-5; maybe TRBD1 (6 bases). Germline CDR1 is GTSNPN and CDR2 is SVGIG (reference sequence). The CDR3 is made up of 14 amino acids. V was shortened by 2 bases and J by 4 bases, with 12 bases between the two germline ends.

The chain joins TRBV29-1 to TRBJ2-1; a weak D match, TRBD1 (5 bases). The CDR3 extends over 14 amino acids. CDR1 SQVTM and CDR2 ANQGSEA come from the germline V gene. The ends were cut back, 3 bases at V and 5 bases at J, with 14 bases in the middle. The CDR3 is CSVEGLGMDNEQFF. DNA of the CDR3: TGCAGCGTTGAGGGGCTAGGGATGGACAATGAGCAGTTCTTC.

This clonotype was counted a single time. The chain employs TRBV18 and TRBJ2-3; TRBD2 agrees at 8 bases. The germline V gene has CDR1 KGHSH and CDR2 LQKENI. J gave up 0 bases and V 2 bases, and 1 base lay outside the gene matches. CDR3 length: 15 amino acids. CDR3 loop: CASSPSGGSTDTQYF. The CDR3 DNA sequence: TGTGCCAGCTCACCATCGGGGGGGAGCACAGATACGCAGTATTTT.

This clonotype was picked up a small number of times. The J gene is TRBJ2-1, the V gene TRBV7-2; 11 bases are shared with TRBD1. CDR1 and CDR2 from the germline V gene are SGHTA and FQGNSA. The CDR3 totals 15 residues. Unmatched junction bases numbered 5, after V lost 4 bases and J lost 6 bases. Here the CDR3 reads CASSSLDRGRNEQFF. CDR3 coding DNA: TGTGCCAGCAGCTCCTTGGACAGGGGGCGCAATGAGCAGTTCTTC.

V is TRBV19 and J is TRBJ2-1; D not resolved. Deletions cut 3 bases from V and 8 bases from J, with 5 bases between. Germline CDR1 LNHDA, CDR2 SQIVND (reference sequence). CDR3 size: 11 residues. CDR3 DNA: TGTGCCAGTAGTATCCGGGATGAGCAGTTCTTC. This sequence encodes CASSIRDEQFF.

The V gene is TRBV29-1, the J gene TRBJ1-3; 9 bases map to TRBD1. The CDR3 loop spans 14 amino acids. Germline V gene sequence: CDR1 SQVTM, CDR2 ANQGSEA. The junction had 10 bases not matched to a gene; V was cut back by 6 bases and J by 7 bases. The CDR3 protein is CSVASGQGTNTIYF. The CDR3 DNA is TGCAGCGTCGCCTCGGGACAGGGAACGAACACCATATATTTT.

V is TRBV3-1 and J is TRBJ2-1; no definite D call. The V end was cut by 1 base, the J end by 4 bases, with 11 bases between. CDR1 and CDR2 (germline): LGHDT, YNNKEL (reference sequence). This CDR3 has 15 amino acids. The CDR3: CASSQAVGGYNEQFF. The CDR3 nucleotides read TGTGCCAGCAGCCAAGCGGTTGGCGGATACAATGAGCAGTTCTTC.

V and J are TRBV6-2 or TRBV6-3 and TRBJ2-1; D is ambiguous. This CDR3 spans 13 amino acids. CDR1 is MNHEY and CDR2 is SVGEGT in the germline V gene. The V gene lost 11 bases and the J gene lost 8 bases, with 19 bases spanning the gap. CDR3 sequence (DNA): TGTGCCTCACGGGCCCCAAGCGCCCATGAGCAGTTCTTC. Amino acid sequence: CASRAPSAHEQFF.

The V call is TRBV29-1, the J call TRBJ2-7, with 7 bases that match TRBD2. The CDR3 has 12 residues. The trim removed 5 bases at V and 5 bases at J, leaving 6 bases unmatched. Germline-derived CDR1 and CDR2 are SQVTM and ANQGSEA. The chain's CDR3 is CSVSGTTHEQYF. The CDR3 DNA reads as TGCAGCGTTTCCGGGACTACCCACGAGCAGTACTTC.

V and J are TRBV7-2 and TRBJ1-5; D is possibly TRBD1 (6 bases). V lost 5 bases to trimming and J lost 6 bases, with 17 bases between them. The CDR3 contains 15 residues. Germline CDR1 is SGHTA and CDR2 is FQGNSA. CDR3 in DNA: TGTGCCAGCAGCATTAGGGGGGGCATAGGTCAGCCCCAGCATTTT. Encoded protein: CASSIRGGIGQPQHF.